This TCR beta chain was identified in a study of blood T cell repertoires in COVID-19. Study context: Some COVID-19 samples were acute and others convalescent; all came from the United States, Italy and Spain.

The repertoire was sequenced with immunoSEQ multiplex PCR; TCRdb's copy has only in-frame clones and lacks some. This table holds 200,000 to 300,000 clones, over 70% found once. Participants had their cohort set by participant-reported clinical history. All exposed participants met a person with COVID-19 within 2 weeks before entering the study. The length of the CDR3 is 16 residues. The germline gives CDR1 LGHDT, CDR2 YNNKEL (reference sequence). Trimming took off 4 bases at V and 2 bases at J, with 16 bases between the two ends. Input material: PBMCs or T cells enriched from blood (not recorded which). The V gene is TRBV3-1 (or the pseudogene TRBV3-2), the J gene TRBJ2-3; D not resolved. The receptor was derived from a woman aged 40 to 50 who had been exposed to COVID-19. CDR3 DNA: TGTGCCAGCAGCCCTGCGTCCGGCGGTTTCACAGATACGCAGTATTTT. Its translation: CASSPASGGFTDTQYF.